This paragraph reports one T cell receptor (beta chain). There are 17 residues in the CDR3. V lost 0 bases and J lost 0, with 15 bases in between. Germline V CDR1 and CDR2: SNHLY, FYNNEI. These data come from a study of shared clonotypes between healthy human individuals. Clones were sequenced by immunoSEQ multiplex PCR, and TCRdb holds only the in-frame ones, with some missing. The repertoire includes a few million clones, 90% to 97% of them detected once, and 0.1% to 0.15% sits in the top ten. The chain recombines TRBV2 with TRBJ2-7; D gene ambiguous. The receptor's source is a man aged 18 to 35 in good health. Material for sequencing was naive CD4+ T cells sorted from blood. Subset defined: CD45RA+ positively selected. CDR3 DNA sequence: TGTGCCAGCAGTGAAGCGACTTTCTCGCGGTACTCCTACGAGCAGTACTTC. It is translated as CASSEATFSRYSYEQYF.